This T cell receptor gamma chain was sequenced for a study of gamma-delta T cells after stem cell transplantation. This CDR3 is built from 18 residues. The germline gives CDR1 GITISATS, CDR2 ISYDGTV (reference sequence). The J segment lost 13 bases and the V segment lost 0 bases, leaving 15 bases of the junction unmatched. TCRdb re-called the RT-PCR reads via CATT. This sample has a few thousand gamma-chain clones, with over 4% found just once. This clone is judged medium-sized. The identical CDR3 is also encoded by other nucleotide sequences in the sample. The V gene is TRGV9, the J gene TRGJP. What was sequenced was gamma-delta T cells. The TCR originated in a human donor. It is not recorded whose cells these are; they may come from a transplant donor. The CDR3 nucleotides are TGTGCCTTGTGGGAGGTGCAATTTCCCAGGAGTGGCAAAAAAATCAAGGTATTT. Protein: CALWEVQFPRSGKKIKVF.